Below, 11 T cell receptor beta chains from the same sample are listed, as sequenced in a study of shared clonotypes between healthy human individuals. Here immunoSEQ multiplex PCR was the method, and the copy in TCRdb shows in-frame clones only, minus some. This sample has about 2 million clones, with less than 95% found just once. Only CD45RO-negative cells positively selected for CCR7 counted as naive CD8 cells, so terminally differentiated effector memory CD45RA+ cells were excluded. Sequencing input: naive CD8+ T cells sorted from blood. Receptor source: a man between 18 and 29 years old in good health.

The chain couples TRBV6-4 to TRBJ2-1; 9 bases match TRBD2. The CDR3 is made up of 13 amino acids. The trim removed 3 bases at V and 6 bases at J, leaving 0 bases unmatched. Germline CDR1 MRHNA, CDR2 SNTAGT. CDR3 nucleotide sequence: TGTGCCAGCAGTGAACTAGCGGGCAATGAGCAGTTCTTC. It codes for CASSELAGNEQFF.

CDR3: CASSLYPGTSGPPGDTQYF. The CDR3 region has the DNA TGTGCCAGCAGTTTATACCCAGGGACTAGCGGCCCCCCAGGGGATACGCAGTATTTT. The chain is built from TRBV27 and TRBJ2-3; TRBD2 matches at 11 bases. The ends lost 1 base at V and 6 bases at J; junction bases unmatched: 15. The CDR3 covers 19 residues. Per germline, CDR1 MNHEY and CDR2 SMNVEV (reference sequence).

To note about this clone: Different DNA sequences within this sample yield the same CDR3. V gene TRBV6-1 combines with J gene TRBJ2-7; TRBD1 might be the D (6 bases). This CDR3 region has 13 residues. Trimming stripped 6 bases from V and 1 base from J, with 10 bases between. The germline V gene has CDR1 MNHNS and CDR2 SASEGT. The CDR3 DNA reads TGTGCCAGCAGCGAGGACAGATCCTACGAGCAGTACTTC. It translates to CASSEDRSYEQYF.

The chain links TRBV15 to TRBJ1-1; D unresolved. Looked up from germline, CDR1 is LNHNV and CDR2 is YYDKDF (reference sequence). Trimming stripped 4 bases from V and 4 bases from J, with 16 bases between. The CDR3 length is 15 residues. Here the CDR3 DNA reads TGTGCCACCAGCAAGACACTAGGAGCTGGCACTGAAGCTTTCTTT. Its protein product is CATSKTLGAGTEAFF.

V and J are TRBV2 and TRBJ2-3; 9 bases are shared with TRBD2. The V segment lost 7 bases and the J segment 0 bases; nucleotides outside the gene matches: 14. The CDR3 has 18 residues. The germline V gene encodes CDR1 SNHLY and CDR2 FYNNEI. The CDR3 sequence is CASTKSYSGGTSTDTQYF. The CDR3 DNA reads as TGTGCCAGCACCAAGAGTTATAGCGGGGGTACAAGCACAGATACGCAGTATTTT.

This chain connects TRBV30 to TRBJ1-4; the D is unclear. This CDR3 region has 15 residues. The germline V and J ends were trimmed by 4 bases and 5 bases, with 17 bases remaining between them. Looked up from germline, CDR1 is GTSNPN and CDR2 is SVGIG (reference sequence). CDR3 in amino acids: CAWNPTAAPNEKLFF. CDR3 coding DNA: TGTGCCTGGAATCCTACAGCGGCGCCAAATGAAAAACTGTTTTTT.

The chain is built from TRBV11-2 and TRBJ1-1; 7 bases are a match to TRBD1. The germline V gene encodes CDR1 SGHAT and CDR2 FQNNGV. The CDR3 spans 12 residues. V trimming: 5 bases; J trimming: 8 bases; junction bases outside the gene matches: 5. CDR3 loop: CASSLGTVEAFF. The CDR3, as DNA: TGTGCCAGCAGCCTCGGGACAGTCGAAGCTTTCTTT.

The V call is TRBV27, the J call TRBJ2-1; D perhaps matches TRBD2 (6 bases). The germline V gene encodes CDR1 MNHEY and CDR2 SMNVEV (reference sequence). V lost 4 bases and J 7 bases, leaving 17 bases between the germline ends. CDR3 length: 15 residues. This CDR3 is CASSYDPTSLNEQFF. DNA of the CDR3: TGTGCCAGCAGTTACGACCCGACTAGTTTGAATGAGCAGTTCTTC.

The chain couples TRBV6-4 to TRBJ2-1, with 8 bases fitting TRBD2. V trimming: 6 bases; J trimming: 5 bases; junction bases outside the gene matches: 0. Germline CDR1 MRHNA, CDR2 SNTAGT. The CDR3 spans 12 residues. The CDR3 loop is CASRTSDNEQFF. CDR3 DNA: TGTGCCAGCAGGACTAGCGACAATGAGCAGTTCTTC.

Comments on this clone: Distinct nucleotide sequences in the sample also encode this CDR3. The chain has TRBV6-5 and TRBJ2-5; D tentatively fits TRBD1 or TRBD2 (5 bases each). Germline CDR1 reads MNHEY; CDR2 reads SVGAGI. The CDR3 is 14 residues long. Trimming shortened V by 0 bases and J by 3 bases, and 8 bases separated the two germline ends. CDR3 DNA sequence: TGTGCCAGCAGTTACTCAGTGGGGGAAGAGACCCAGTACTTC. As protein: CASSYSVGEETQYF.

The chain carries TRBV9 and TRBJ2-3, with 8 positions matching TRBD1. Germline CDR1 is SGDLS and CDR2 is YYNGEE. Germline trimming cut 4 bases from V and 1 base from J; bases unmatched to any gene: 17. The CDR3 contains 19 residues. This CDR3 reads CASSPGQGRGRVGTDTQYF. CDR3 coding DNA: TGTGCCAGCAGCCCCGGACAGGGACGGGGCAGGGTCGGCACAGATACGCAGTATTTT.